This T cell receptor beta chain comes out of a study of T cells in narcolepsy. TCRdb's table, derived via immunoSEQ multiplex PCR, lists solely in-frame clones and lacks some. The sample includes some 23,000 clones, approximately 83% seen only once; the top ten take roughly 0.7%. Trimming took 5 bases from V and 4 from J, leaving 10 bases between them. CDR1 SGHRS and CDR2 YFSETQ come from the germline V gene. The CDR3 has 13 amino acids. The chain has TRBV5-1 and TRBJ1-5; D gene unclear. The sequencing sample was made of CD45RA- memory CD4+ T cells from PBMCs. This receptor was obtained from a human donor with narcolepsy. The CDR3: CASRRGDNQPQHF. Here the CDR3 DNA reads TGCGCCAGCAGACGCGGCGATAATCAGCCCCAGCATTTT.